This T cell receptor beta chain was recorded in a study of blood T cell repertoires in COVID-19. Turning to the study itself: PBMCs, B-cell-depleted T cells, or T cells were the source of the cDNA or gDNA that made up the material.

Trimming stripped 2 bases from V and 9 bases from J, with 8 bases between. The CDR3 sequence is 13 residues long. CDR1 and CDR2 from the germline V gene are MNHEY and SVGAGI. Sequencing was performed with immunoSEQ multiplex PCR; in TCRdb, only in-frame clones are kept and a portion is missing. The sample records 300,000 to 400,000 clones, about 89% being singletons. The specimen was peripheral blood. The source of this sequence is a woman in her twenties or thirties with COVID-19, enrolled during active disease. The rearrangement uses TRBV6-5 and TRBJ1-6, with TRBD1 as a possible D gene (5 bases). CDR3 in DNA: TGTGCCAGCAGTTACGTCCAGGGTTCACCCCTCCACTTT. As protein: CASSYVQGSPLHF.